This T cell receptor (beta chain) derives from a study of molecular identifiers for immune sequencing clone quantification (dated by TCRdb to about 2018). In the study overall: For a replicate experiment, RNA from around 20,000 or 100,000 naive CD8 T cells was divided into five aliquots, of which four were sequenced. The study was a methods study using CD8 T cells to benchmark molecular-identifier clustering-based TCR repertoire sequencing (MIDCIRS) and TCR RNA copy counting. Study-wide conclusions, independent of this receptor: Highly expanded clone sizes could be underestimated if identical TCR molecules share a barcode. When barcode sub-clustering was omitted, TCR diversity was inflated by chimeric consensus sequences, with chimeras reaching as high as 47%. Spiked-in Jurkat TCR RNA equal to a single cell's worth was reported to be detectable even within 1,200,000 naive CD8 T cells. Modeling indicated 2.5 to 3 TCR RNA copies recovered per cell, compared with 7.5 to 10 by digital PCR, which implies a capture efficiency of approximately 30%. Naive libraries contained spiked-in Jurkat TCR RNA (around eleven copies' worth), which is not part of the donor repertoire. Clones above 20 RNA copies held over 97% of molecules in CMV-specific effector cells but under 1% in naive cells.

Naive CD8 T cell libraries were made from approximately 20,000 to 1,000,000 sorted cells using 10%, 30% or 50% of purified RNA. Naive CD8 T cells, defined as CD8+CD4-CCR7+CD45RA+, were FACS-sorted into RLT Plus buffer on a BD FACSAria II. To test detection sensitivity, Jurkat RNA equivalent to over 8 TCR copies was spiked into samples of roughly 20,000-1,100,000 naive CD8 T cells. Enrichment of CD8 T cells was done with RosetteSep CD8+ T Cell Enrichment Cocktail plus Ficoll-Paque, and ACK red cell lysis came afterward. The germline V gene specifies LGHNA as CDR1 and YSLEER as CDR2. The CDR3, cysteine through phenylalanine, is 14 amino acids long. CDR3 DNA only is kept here, 42 bases in frame from base 1. As concerns this clonotype: This receptor's antigen is unknown. A much larger clone differs by one base, so this may be a read error.

The library came from PCR. The listed sequencing device is Illumina HiSeq 4000. Bulk TCR libraries were prepared as previously described, using TCR primers listed in Table S5. Total RNA was purified with the Qiagen AllPrep DNA/RNA kit. Reads from multiple sequencing runs of the same library were pooled before analysis. In the original analysis: Reads were retained only if the reads had an exact TCR constant sequence, and the retained reads were trimmed to 150 nt and grouped according to their 12-nt molecular barcodes. Reads in each barcode group were sub-clustered using a 15% Levenshtein threshold, and a quality-weighted consensus sequence was built for each RNA molecule. Non-functional sequences were filtered out, along with any lower-count sequence sitting one edit away from another sequence. Based on fitting two negative binomial distributions, any barcode sub-cluster with under 20% of the maximum read count was discarded. The raw public reads went through TCRdb reprocessing: fastp at Q25, MiXCR clone calling, in-frame beta chains kept. Identical CDR3 proteins give one entry, which carries the most common genes and DNA. The V and J calls were not made by the authors but by TCRdb's processing. A total of some 93,000 distinct CDR3 sequences appear in this sample, approximately 22% of them only once. The ten largest make up approximately 1% of the sample.

The TCR originated in a human donor in good health. Some libraries in this study had Jurkat cell RNA spiked in. The chain is assembled from TRBV4-3 and TRBJ1-4; D gene: possibly TRBD1, on 6 matching bases. Sequenced: naive CD8+ T cells from blood, with Jurkat cell RNA spiked in. The sample's cell subset or site, from its label and the paper: FACS-sorted CD8+CD4-CCR7+CD45RA+ naive T cells. The DNA is TGCGCCAGCGGCCAAGGACAGCTGAATGAAAAACTGTTTTTT. Its coded protein is CASGQGQLNEKLFF.